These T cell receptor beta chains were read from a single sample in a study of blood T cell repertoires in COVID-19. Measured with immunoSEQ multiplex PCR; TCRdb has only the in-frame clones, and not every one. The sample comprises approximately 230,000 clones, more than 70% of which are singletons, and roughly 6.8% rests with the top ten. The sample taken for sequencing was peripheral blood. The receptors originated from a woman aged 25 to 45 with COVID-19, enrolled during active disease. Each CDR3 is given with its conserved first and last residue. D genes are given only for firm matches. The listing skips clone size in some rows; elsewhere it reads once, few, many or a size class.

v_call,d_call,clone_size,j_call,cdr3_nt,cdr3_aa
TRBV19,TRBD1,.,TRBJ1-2,TGTGCCAGTACCACCGGGTGGCAGGGGGCTTTAGGCTACACCTTC,CASTTGWQGALGYTF
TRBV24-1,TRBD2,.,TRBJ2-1,TGTGCCACCAGTGACCTGGCGGGGACTAGCGGGAGGGGATCCTACAATGAGCAGTTCTTC,CATSDLAGTSGRGSYNEQFF
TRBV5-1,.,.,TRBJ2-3,TGCGCCAGCAGCCGAGCGGTGGACCCTAGCACAGATACGCAGTATTTT,CASSRAVDPSTDTQYF
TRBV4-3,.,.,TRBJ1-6,TGCGCCAGCAGCCAAGGAGACAGGAGAACCTATAATTCACCCCTCCACTTT,CASSQGDRRTYNSPLHF
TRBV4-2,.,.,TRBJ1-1,TGTGCCAGCAGCCAAGTGTCAGGACAGCTCATGAACACTGAAGCTTTCTTT,CASSQVSGQLMNTEAFF
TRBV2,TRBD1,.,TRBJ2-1,TGTGCCAGCAGGCCCGGGACAGGGGGCGATGAGCAGTTCTTC,CASRPGTGGDEQFF
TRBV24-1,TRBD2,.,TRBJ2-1,TGTGCCACCAGTGACCTAGCGGGAGGGACCTACAATGAGCAGTTCTTC,CATSDLAGGTYNEQFF
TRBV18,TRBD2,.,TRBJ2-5,TGTGCCAGCTCACCACCCGGACTAGCGGAGACCCAGTACTTC,CASSPPGLAETQYF
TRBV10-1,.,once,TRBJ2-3,TGCGCCAGCAGTGACGACAGAACCACAGATACGCAGTATTTT,CASSDDRTTDTQYF
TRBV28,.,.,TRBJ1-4,TGTGCCAGCAGTTCTGGAGCAACTAATGAAAAACTGTTTTTT,CASSSGATNEKLFF